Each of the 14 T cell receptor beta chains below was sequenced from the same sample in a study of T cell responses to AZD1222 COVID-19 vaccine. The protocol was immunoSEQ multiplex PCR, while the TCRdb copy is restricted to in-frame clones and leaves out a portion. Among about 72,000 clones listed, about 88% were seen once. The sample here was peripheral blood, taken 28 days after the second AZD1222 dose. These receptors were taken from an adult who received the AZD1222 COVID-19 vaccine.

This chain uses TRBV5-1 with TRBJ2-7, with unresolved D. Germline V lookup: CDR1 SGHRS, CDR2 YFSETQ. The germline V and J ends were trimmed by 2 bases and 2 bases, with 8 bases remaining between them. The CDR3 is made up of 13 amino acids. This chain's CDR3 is CASSFSDTYEQYF. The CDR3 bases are TGCGCCAGCAGCTTCAGCGACACCTACGAGCAGTACTTC.

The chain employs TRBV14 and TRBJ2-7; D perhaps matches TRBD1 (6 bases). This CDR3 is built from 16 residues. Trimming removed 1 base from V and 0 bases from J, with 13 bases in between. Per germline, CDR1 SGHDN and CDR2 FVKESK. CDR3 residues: CASSQVGAQSSYEQYF. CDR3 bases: TGTGCCAGCAGCCAAGTGGGGGCACAGAGCTCCTACGAGCAGTACTTC.

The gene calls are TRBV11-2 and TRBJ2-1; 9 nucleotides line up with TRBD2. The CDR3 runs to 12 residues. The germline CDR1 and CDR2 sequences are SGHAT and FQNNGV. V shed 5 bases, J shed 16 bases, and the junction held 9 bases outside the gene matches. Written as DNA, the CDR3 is TGTGCCAGCAGCCCTTACGGGACTAGCCGTTTCTTC. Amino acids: CASSPYGTSRFF.

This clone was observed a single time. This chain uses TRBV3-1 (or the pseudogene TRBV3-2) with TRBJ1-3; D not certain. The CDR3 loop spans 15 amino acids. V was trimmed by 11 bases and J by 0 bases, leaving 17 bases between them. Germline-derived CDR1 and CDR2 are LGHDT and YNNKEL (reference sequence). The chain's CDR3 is CAVSSGYDSGNTIYF. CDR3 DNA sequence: TGTGCCGTAAGCAGTGGGTACGACTCTGGAAACACCATATATTTT.

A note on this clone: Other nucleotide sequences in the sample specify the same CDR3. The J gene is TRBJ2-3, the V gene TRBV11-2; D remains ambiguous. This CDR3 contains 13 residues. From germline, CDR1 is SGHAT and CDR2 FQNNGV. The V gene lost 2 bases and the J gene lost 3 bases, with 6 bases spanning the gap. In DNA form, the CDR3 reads TGTGCCAGCAGCTTATTGTTAACAGATACGCAGTATTTT. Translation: CASSLLLTDTQYF. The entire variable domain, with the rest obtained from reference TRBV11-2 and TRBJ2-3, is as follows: EAGVAQSPRYKIIEKRQSVAFWCNPISGHATLYWYQQILGQGPKLLIQFQNNGVVDDSQLPKDRFSAERLKGVDSTLKIQPAKLEDSAVYLCASSLLLTDTQYFGPGTRLTVL.

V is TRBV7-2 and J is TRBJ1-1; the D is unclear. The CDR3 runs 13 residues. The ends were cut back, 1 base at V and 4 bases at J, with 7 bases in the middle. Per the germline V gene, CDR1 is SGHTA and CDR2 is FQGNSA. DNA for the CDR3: TGTGCCAGCAGCTTAGAAGGGTTCACTGAAGCTTTCTTT. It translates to CASSLEGFTEAFF.

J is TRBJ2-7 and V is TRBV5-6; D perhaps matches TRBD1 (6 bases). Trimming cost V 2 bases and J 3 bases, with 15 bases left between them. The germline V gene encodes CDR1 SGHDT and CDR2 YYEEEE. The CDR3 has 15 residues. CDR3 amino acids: CASSFQGPQGYEQYF. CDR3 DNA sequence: TGTGCCAGCAGCTTTCAGGGGCCACAAGGCTACGAGCAGTACTTC.

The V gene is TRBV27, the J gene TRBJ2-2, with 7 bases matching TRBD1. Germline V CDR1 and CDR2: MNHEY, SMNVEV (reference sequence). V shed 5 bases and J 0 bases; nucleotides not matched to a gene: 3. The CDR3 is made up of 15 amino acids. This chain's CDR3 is CASSGDSSNTGELFF. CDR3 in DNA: TGTGCCAGCAGTGGGGACAGCTCGAACACCGGGGAGCTGTTTTTT.

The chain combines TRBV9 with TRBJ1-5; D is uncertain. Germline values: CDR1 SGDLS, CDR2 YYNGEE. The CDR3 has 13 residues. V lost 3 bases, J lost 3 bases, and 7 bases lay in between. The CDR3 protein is CASSAGFNQPQHF. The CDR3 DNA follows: TGTGCCAGCAGCGCCGGATTCAATCAGCCCCAGCATTTT.

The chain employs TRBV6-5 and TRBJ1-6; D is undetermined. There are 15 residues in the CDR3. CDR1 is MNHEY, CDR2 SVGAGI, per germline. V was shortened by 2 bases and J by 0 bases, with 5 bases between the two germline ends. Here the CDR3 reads CASSYTGSYNSPLHF. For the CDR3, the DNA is TGTGCCAGCAGTTACACTGGCTCCTATAATTCACCCCTCCACTTT.

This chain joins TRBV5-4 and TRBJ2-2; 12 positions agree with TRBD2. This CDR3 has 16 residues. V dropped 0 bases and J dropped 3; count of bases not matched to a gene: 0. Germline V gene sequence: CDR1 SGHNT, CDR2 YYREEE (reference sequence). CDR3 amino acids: CASSLGLAGDTGELFF. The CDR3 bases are TGTGCCAGCAGCTTGGGACTAGCGGGAGACACCGGGGAGCTGTTTTTT.

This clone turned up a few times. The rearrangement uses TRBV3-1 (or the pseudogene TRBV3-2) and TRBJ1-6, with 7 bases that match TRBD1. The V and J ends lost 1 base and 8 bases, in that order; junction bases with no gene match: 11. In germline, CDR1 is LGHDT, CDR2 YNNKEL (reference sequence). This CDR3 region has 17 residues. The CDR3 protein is CASSQVLGGYTYSPLHF. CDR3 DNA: TGTGCCAGCAGCCAAGTGTTAGGGGGCTACACCTATTCACCCCTCCACTTT.

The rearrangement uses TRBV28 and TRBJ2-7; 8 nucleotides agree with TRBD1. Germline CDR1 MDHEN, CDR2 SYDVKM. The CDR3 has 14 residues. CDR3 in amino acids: CASARQGSSYEQYF. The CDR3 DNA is TGTGCTAGCGCCCGACAGGGGAGCTCCTACGAGCAGTACTTC.

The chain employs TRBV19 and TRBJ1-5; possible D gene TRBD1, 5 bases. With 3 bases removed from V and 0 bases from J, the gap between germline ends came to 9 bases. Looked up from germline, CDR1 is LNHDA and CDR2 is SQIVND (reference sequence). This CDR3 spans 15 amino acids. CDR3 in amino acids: CASSMRQYSNQPQHF. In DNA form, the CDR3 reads TGTGCCAGTAGTATGAGACAGTATAGCAATCAGCCCCAGCATTTT. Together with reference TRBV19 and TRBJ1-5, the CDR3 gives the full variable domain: DGGITQSPKYLFRKEGQNVTLSCEQNLNHDAMYWYRQDPGQGLRLIYYSQIVNDFQKGDIAEGYSVSREKKESFPLTVTSAQKNPTAFYLCASSMRQYSNQPQHFGDGTRLSIL.